These 10 T cell receptor beta chains share one sample of origin, sequenced in a study of control samples from healthy donors and cancer patients. Sequencing used immunoSEQ multiplex PCR; TCRdb keeps in-frame clones, though not all of them. The sample contains around 22,000 clones, approximately 80% of which appear only once. Specimen: PBMCs. The receptors come from a man aged 60 to 75 with head and neck cancer.

This clone was recorded once. The chain uses TRBV29-1 and TRBJ1-2; no definite D call. V was shortened by 5 bases and J by 6 bases, with 10 bases between the two germline ends. CDR1 SQVTM and CDR2 ANQGSEA come from the germline V gene. CDR3 length: 11 residues. CDR3 DNA: TGCAGCGTTTTCGAAGGAGATGGCTACACCTTC. This translates into CSVFEGDGYTF.

The chain couples TRBV2 to TRBJ2-7, with D possibly TRBD1 on 6 matching bases. Between the trimmed V and J ends, which lost 4 bases and 2 bases, there was a span of 12 bases. Germline loops: CDR1 SNHLY, CDR2 FYNNEI. This CDR3 has 14 amino acids. CDR3 region: CASSGWDTAYEQYF. CDR3 DNA sequence: TGTGCCAGCAGTGGGTGGGACACAGCCTACGAGCAGTACTTC.

This sequence joins TRBV18 and TRBJ2-5; D may be TRBD1 (5 bases). The CDR3 covers 14 residues. Germline V gene lookup returns CDR1 KGHSH and CDR2 LQKENI. V dropped 4 bases and J dropped 2 bases, with 11 bases sitting between them. CDR3 in amino acids: CASSQYQGQETQYF. The CDR3 DNA sequence: TGTGCCAGCTCACAATACCAGGGTCAAGAGACCCAGTACTTC.

The CDR3 nucleotides are TGCAGTGCCCCCAACGAGGCAACCTACACCTTC. The encoded protein is CSAPNEATYTF. The rearrangement uses TRBV20-1 and TRBJ1-2; D remains ambiguous. V shed 6 bases and J shed 10 bases, with 15 bases lying between them. The CDR3 is 11 residues long. The germline V gene encodes CDR1 DFQATT and CDR2 SNEGSKA (reference sequence).

In nucleotides, the CDR3 is TGTGCCAGCAGCCAGGGAGGTCCCGAGCAGTACTTC. Translated: CASSQGGPEQYF. This chain joins TRBV2 and TRBJ2-7; perhaps TRBD2 as D (6 bases). There are 12 residues in the CDR3. Germline CDR1 reads SNHLY; CDR2 reads FYNNEI. V was cut by 6 bases and J by 6 bases, with 12 bases left in between.

The chain carries TRBV5-4 and TRBJ2-3; D is ambiguous. V lost 0 bases and J lost 6, with 8 bases in between. Germline CDR1 SGHNT, CDR2 YYREEE (reference sequence). The CDR3 runs 13 residues. The CDR3 reads CASSLDSRDTQYF. CDR3 sequence (DNA): TGTGCCAGCAGCTTGGATAGCAGGGATACGCAGTATTTT.

This sequence joins TRBV28 and TRBJ1-6; a possible D gene is TRBD1 (6 bases). The CDR3 extends over 17 amino acids. Germline V gene data show CDR1 as MDHEN and CDR2 as SYDVKM. V lost 4 bases, J lost 7 bases, and 20 bases lay in between. The CDR3 bases are TGTGCCAGCAGTTCCTTAGGGAACACAGGGTGGAATTCACCCCTCCACTTT. This encodes CASSSLGNTGWNSPLHF.

V and J are TRBV5-4 and TRBJ2-7; weak D call: TRBD2 (5 bases). In germline, CDR1 is SGHNT, CDR2 YYREEE (reference sequence). V was shortened by 3 bases and J by 0 bases, with 16 bases between the two germline ends. This CDR3 has 16 residues. The CDR3 region is CASSWAGGSNSYEQYF. DNA for the CDR3: TGTGCCAGCAGCTGGGCCGGCGGGTCCAACTCCTACGAGCAGTACTTC.

This clone was detected only once. This chain joins TRBV18 and TRBJ1-5; TRBD1 might be the D (6 bases). The CDR3 is made up of 16 amino acids. Per the germline V gene, CDR1 is KGHSH and CDR2 is LQKENI. V shed 5 bases and J shed 0 bases, with 14 bases lying between them. The CDR3 loop reads CASSRTQGNSNQPQHF. CDR3 DNA sequence: TGTGCCAGCTCAAGAACGCAGGGGAATAGCAATCAGCCCCAGCATTTT.

The J gene is TRBJ1-1, the V gene TRBV5-1, with D possibly TRBD1 on 5 matching bases. Trimming shortened V by 5 bases and J by 0 bases, and 14 bases separated the two germline ends. CDR1 is SGHRS, CDR2 YFSETQ, per germline. The CDR3 extends over 15 amino acids. The CDR3 nucleotides are TGCGCCAGCAGGTCAGGGCGAGGCATGAACACTGAAGCTTTCTTT. Protein: CASRSGRGMNTEAFF.